Sequencing of this TCR beta chain was carried out in a study of blood T cell repertoires in COVID-19. Study summary: Acute-phase and convalescent COVID-19 samples originated in the United States, Italy and Spain. From T cells, B-cell-depleted T cells, or PBMCs came the material, which was cDNA or gDNA.

The germline V and J ends were trimmed by 1 base and 5 bases, with 8 bases remaining between them. There are 13 residues in the CDR3. Germline V lookup: CDR1 SGHNT, CDR2 YENEEA. Per the original methods: Researchers report that nucleated cell counts were estimated from reference gene primer amplification. Sequencing used immunoSEQ multiplex PCR; TCRdb keeps in-frame clones, though not all of them. V, J and clone size were drawn from that table, and D and trimming were deduced from the DNA. This table holds tens of thousands of clones, roughly 83% found once. This sequence originates from a human donor with active COVID-19. The donor label of this sample is uncertain. This sequence joins TRBV11-3 and TRBJ1-2; TRBD1 might be the D (5 bases). Sequencing was performed on peripheral blood. This CDR3 reads CASSLAQGYGYTF. In DNA, the CDR3 is TGTGCCAGCAGCTTAGCCCAGGGATATGGCTACACCTTC.